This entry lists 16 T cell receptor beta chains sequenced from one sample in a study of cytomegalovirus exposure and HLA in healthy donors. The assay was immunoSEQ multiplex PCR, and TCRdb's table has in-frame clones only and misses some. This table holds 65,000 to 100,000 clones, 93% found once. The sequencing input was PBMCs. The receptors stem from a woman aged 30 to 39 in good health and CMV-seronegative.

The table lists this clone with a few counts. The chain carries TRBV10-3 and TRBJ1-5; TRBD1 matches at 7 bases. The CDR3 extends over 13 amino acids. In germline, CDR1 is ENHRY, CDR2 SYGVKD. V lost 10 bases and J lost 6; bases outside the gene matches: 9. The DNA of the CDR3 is TGTGCCACTGGGCAGGGGGGCGGTCAGCCCCAGCATTTT. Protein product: CATGQGGGQPQHF.

The CDR3 here is CASSLGQGNFINEQFF. The DNA for the CDR3 is TGTGCCAGCAGCTTGGGACAGGGGAATTTTATCAATGAGCAGTTCTTC. J is TRBJ2-1 and V is TRBV5-4; 8 bases are shared with TRBD1. Germline CDR1 and CDR2: SGHNT and YYREEE (reference sequence). The trim removed 0 bases at V and 6 bases at J, leaving 8 bases unmatched. This CDR3 spans 16 amino acids. The full variable domain, in which reference TRBV5-4 and TRBJ2-1 provide the parts outside the CDR3, is ETGVTQSPTHLIKTRGQQVTLRCSSQSGHNTVSWYQQALGQGPQFIFQYYREEENGRGNFPPRFSGLQFPNYSSELNVNALELDDSALYLCASSLGQGNFINEQFFGPGTRLTVL.

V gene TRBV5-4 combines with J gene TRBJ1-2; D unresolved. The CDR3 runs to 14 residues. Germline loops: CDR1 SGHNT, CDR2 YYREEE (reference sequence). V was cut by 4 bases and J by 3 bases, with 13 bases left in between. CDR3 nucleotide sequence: TGTGCCAGCAGCCGCACCAGTAGCGACTATGGCTACACCTTC. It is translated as CASSRTSSDYGYTF.

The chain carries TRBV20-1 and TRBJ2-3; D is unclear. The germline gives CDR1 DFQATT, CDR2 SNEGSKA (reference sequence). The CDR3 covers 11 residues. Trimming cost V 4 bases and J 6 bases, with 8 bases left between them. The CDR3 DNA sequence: TGCAGTGCTACCCCTCTCGATACGCAGTATTTT. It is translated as CSATPLDTQYF.

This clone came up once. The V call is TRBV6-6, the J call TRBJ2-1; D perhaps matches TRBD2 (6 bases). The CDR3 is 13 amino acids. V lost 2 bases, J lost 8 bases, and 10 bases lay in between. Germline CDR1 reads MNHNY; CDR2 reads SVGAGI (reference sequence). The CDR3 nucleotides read TGTGCCAGCAGTTACGGGACTGTCGATGAGCAGTTCTTC. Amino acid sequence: CASSYGTVDEQFF.

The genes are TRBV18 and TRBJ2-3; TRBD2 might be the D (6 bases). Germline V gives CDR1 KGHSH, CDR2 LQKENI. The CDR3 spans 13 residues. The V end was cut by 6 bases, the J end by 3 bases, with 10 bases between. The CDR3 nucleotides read TGTGCCAGCTCCCAGGGACTGACAGATACGCAGTATTTT. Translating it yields CASSQGLTDTQYF. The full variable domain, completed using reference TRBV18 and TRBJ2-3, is NAGVMQNPRHLVRRRGQEARLRCSPMKGHSHVYWYRQLPEEGLKFMVYLQKENIIDESGMPKERFSAEFPKEGPSILRIQQVVRGDSAAYFCASSQGLTDTQYFGPGTRLTVL.

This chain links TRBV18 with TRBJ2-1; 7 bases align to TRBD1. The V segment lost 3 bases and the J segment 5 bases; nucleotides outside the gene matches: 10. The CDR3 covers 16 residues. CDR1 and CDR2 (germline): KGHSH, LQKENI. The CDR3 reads CASSPLGPTGDNEQFF. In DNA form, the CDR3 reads TGTGCCAGCTCACCCTTGGGTCCAACAGGGGACAATGAGCAGTTCTTC.

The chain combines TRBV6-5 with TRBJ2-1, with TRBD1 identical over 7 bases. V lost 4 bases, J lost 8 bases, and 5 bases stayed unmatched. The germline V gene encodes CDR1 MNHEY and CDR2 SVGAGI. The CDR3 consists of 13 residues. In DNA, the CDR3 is TGTGCCAGCAGTTCAACAGGGGTGCATGAGCAGTTCTTC. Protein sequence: CASSSTGVHEQFF.

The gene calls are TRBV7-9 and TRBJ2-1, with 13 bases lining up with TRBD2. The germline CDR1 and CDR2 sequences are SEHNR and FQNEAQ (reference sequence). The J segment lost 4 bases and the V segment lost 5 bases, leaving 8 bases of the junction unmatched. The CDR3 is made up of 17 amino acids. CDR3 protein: CASSKQLAGGRYNEQFF. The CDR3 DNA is TGTGCCAGCAGCAAACAACTAGCGGGGGGGCGATACAATGAGCAGTTCTTC. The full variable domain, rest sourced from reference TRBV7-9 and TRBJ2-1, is DTGVSQNPRHKITKRGQNVTFRCDPISEHNRLYWYRQTLGQGPEFLTYFQNEAQLEKSRLLSDRFSAERPKGSFSTLEIQRTEQGDSAMYLCASSKQLAGGRYNEQFFGPGTRLTVL.

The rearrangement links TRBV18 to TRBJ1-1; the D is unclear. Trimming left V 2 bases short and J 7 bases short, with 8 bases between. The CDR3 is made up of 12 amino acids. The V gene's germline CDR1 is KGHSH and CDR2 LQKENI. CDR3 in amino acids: CASSPGVHEAFF. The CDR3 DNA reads TGTGCCAGCTCACCAGGAGTACATGAAGCTTTCTTT. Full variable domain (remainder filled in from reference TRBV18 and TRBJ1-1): NAGVMQNPRHLVRRRGQEARLRCSPMKGHSHVYWYRQLPEEGLKFMVYLQKENIIDESGMPKERFSAEFPKEGPSILRIQQVVRGDSAAYFCASSPGVHEAFFGQGTRLTVV.

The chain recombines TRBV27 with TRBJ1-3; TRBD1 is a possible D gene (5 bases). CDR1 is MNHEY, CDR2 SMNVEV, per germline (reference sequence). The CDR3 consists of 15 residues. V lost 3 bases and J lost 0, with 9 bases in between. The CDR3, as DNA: TGTGCCAGCAGTTTTAAGGGGCCCTCTGGAAACACCATATATTTT. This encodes CASSFKGPSGNTIYF.

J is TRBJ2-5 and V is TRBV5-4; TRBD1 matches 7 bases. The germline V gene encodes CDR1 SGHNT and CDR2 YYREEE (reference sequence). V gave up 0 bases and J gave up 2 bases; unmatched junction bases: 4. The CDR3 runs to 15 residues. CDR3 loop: CASSLADRAQETQYF. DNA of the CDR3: TGTGCCAGCAGCTTGGCCGACAGGGCTCAAGAGACCCAGTACTTC.

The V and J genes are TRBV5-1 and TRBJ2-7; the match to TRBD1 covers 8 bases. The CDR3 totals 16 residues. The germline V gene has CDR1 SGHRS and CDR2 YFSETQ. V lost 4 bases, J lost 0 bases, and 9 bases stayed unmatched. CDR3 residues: CASSVWGTGSSYEQYF. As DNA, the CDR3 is TGCGCCAGCAGCGTGTGGGGGACAGGAAGCTCCTACGAGCAGTACTTC.

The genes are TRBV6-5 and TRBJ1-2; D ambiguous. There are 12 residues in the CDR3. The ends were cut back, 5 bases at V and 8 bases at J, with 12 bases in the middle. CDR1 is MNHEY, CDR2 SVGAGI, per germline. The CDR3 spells CASSERAEGYTF. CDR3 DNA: TGTGCCAGCAGTGAAAGAGCGGAAGGCTACACCTTC.

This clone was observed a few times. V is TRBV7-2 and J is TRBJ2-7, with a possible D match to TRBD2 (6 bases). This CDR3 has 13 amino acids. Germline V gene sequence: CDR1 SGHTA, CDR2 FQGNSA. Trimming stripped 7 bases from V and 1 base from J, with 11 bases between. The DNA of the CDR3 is TGTGCCAGCACCACCGGGACTTCCTACGAGCAGTACTTC. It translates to CASTTGTSYEQYF.

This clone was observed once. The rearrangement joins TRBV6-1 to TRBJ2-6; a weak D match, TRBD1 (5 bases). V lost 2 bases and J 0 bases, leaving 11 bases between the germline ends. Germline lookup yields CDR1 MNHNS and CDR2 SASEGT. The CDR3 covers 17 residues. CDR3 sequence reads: CASSELQGSSGANVLTF. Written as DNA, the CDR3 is TGTGCCAGCAGTGAATTGCAGGGCAGCTCTGGGGCCAACGTCCTGACTTTC.